This T cell receptor (beta chain) was identified in a study of T cells in women clearing cervical HPV infection. Across the study: Controls were women whose single incident HPV16 infection cleared within 12 months without precancer or cancer.

As regards this clone: No antigen is known for it. The CDR3 end lies 3 residues beyond the end of the read and is filled in from the germline J gene.

Measured with immunoSEQ multiplex PCR; TCRdb has only the in-frame clones, and not every one. The sample data list around 21,000 clones. This CDR3 contains 12 residues. Germline CDR1 is GTSNPN and CDR2 is SVGIG (reference sequence). V was trimmed by 2 bases and J by 9 bases, leaving 11 bases between them. Whole-study findings and limits: TRBV6-7 relative abundance averaged roughly 0.1% in cases and 0.15% to 0.2% in controls.

This sequence was found in a woman aged 18 to 75 with a cervical HPV16 infection that either progressed to CIN3+ or cleared (not recorded which). Material: blood buffy coat. J is TRBJ2-4 and V is TRBV30; either TRBD1 or TRBD2 may supply D (6 bases each). CDR3 bases read: TGTGCCTGGAGTCCCGGAGGGGGCATT. Its protein is CAWSPGGGI. From start to end, the CDR3 is CAWSPGGGIQYF.